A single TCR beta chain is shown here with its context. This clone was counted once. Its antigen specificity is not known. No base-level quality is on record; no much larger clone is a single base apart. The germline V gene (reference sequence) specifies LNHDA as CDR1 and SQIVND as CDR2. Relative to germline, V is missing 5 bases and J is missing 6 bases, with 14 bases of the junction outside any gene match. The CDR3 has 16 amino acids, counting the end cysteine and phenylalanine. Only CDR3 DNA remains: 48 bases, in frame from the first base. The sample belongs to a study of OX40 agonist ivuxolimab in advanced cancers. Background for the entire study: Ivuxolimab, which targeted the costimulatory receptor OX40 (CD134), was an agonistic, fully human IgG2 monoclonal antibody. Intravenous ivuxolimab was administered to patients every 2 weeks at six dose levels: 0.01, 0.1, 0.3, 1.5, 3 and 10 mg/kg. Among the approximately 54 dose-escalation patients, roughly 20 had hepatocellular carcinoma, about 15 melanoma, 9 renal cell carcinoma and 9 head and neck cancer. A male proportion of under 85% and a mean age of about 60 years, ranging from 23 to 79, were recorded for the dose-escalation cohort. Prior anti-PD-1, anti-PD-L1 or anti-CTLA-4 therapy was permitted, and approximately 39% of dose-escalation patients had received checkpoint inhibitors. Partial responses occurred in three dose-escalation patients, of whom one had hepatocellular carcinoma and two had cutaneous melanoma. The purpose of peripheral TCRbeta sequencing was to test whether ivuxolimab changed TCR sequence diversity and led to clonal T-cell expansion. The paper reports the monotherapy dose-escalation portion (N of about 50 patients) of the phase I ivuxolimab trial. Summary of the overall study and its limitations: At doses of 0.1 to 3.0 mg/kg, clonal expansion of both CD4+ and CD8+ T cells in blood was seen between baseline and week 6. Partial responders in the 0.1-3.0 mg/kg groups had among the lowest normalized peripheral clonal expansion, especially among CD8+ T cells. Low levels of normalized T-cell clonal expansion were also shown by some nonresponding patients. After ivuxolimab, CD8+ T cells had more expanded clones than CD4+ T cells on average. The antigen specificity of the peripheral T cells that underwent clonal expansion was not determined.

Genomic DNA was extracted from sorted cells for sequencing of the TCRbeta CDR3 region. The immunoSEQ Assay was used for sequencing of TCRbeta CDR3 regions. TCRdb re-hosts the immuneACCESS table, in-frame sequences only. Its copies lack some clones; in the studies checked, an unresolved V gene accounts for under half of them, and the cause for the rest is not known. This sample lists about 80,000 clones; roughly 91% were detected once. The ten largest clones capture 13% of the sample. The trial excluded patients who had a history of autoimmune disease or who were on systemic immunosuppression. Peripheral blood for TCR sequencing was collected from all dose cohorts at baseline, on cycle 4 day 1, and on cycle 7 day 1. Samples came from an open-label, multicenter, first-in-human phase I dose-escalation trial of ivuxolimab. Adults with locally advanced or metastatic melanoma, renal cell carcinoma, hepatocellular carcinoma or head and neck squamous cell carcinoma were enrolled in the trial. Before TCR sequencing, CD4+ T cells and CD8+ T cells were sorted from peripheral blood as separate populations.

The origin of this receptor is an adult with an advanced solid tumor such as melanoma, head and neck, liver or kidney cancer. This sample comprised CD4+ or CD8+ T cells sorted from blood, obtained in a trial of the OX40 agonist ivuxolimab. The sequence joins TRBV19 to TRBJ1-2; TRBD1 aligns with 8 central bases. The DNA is TGTGCCAGTAGTCCGGGGACAGGTGGCGGGATAGATGGCTACACCTTC. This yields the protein CASSPGTGGGIDGYTF.